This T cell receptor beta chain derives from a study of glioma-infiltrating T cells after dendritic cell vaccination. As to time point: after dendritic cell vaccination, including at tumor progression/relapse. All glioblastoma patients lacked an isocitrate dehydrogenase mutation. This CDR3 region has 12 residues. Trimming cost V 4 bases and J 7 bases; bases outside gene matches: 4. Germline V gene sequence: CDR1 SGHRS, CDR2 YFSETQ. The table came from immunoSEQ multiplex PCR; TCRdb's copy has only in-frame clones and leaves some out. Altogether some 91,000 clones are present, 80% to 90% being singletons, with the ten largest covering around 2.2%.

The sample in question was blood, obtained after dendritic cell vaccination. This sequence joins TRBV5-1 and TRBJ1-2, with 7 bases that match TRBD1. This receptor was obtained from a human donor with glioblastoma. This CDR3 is CASSPTGSGYTF. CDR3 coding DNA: TGCGCCAGCAGCCCGACAGGGTCTGGCTACACCTTC.